Following are 31 T cell receptor beta chains from one sample sequenced in a study of blood T cell repertoires in COVID-19. Clones were sequenced by immunoSEQ multiplex PCR, and TCRdb holds only the in-frame ones, with some missing. The sample contains 140,000 to 150,000 clones, around four fifths of which appear only once. The sample consisted of PBMCs or T cells enriched from blood (not recorded which). The receptors derive from a woman aged 45-65 years who had recovered from COVID-19.

The rearrangement links TRBV7-3 to TRBJ1-2; D might be TRBD1 (5 bases). V lost 7 bases, J lost 0 bases, and 24 bases lay in between. CDR1 and CDR2 (germline): SGHTA, FQGTGA. This CDR3 contains 18 residues. The CDR3 DNA reads as TGTGCCAGCACCGAAACATGGGGCAGAACAACTACTAACTATGGCTACACCTTC. Protein sequence: CASTETWGRTTTNYGYTF.

This clone was observed a handful of times. The genes are TRBV9 and TRBJ2-3; 9 nucleotides agree with TRBD1. Looked up from germline, CDR1 is SGDLS and CDR2 is YYNGEE. V lost 6 bases and J lost 3; bases outside the gene matches: 5. The CDR3 is 14 residues long. CDR3 DNA sequence: TGTGCCAGCACCCCGGGGACAGGGACAGATACGCAGTATTTT. Its translation is CASTPGTGTDTQYF.

The rearrangement joins TRBV21-1 to TRBJ2-7; TRBD2 is taken as the D call from the table, unchecked against the DNA. TRBV21-1 is a recognized pseudogene. The CDR3 spans 16 residues. CDR3 region: CASSNGPRGVGYEQYV. CDR3 in DNA: TGTGCCAGCAGCAATGGACCGCGGGGGGTGGGCTACGAGCAGTACGTC.

This chain links TRBV4-2 with TRBJ2-1; D is unclear. Germline CDR1 and CDR2: LGHNA and YNFKEQ. This CDR3 comprises 14 residues. Trimming took off 4 bases at V and 8 bases at J, with 15 bases between the two ends. The CDR3 sequence is CASSPPRGGDEQFF. CDR3 nucleotides: TGTGCCAGCAGCCCCCCTAGAGGCGGCGATGAGCAGTTCTTC.

The chain recombines TRBV9 with TRBJ2-5, with a possible D match to TRBD1 (6 bases). The CDR3 contains 12 residues. CDR1 is SGDLS and CDR2 is YYNGEE in the germline V gene. Trimming removed 3 bases from V and 7 bases from J, with 10 bases in between. The CDR3 bases are TGTGCCAGCAGCGACGGCAGGGGGACCCAGTACTTC. Amino acid sequence: CASSDGRGTQYF.

The chain joins TRBV4-1 to TRBJ2-5; maybe TRBD1 (6 bases). There are 14 residues in the CDR3. Deletions cut 1 base from V and 2 bases from J, with 8 bases between. Germline CDR1 reads MGHRA; CDR2 reads YSYEKL. DNA of the CDR3: TGCGCCAGCAGCCAAGTGGACAGTCAAGAGACCCAGTACTTC. Translation: CASSQVDSQETQYF.

The chain uses TRBV4-1 and TRBJ2-1; 13 bases map to TRBD2. V lost 3 bases, J lost 5 bases, and 7 bases stayed unmatched. Germline values: CDR1 MGHRA, CDR2 YSYEKL. The CDR3 is made up of 17 amino acids. The CDR3: CASSQPTSGGPDNEQFF. CDR3 bases: TGCGCCAGCAGCCAGCCGACTAGCGGGGGGCCTGACAATGAGCAGTTCTTC.

This clone was counted once. This chain links TRBV19 with TRBJ1-2; 9 bases agree with TRBD1. This CDR3 has 14 residues. Germline CDR1 and CDR2: LNHDA and SQIVND (reference sequence). Trimming at V came to 9 bases and at J to 8 bases, leaving 13 bases not matched to a gene. The DNA of the CDR3 is TGTGCCAGCGGGGACAGGGAAGACTCTAGGGGCTACACCTTC. As protein: CASGDREDSRGYTF.

The rearrangement joins TRBV9 to TRBJ1-3; D gene ambiguous. The V and J ends lost 4 bases and 4 bases respectively, with 12 bases between them. This CDR3 has 14 residues. The V gene's germline CDR1 is SGDLS and CDR2 YYNGEE. CDR3 DNA sequence: TGTGCCAGCAGCCCCGATGGCAGGGGAAACACCATATATTTT. Translating gives CASSPDGRGNTIYF.

CDR3 residues: CASSVPGARNTIYF. CDR3 in DNA: TGTGCCAGCAGCGTGCCGGGAGCACGAAACACCATATATTTT. The genes are TRBV9 and TRBJ1-3, with D hard to call. The V gene's germline CDR1 is SGDLS and CDR2 YYNGEE. The CDR3 has 14 residues. V gave up 2 bases and J gave up 5 bases, with 11 bases separating them.

The chain employs TRBV5-6 and TRBJ1-2; 8 bases match TRBD1. Germline assignment: CDR1 SGHDT and CDR2 YYEEEE. The CDR3 length is 13 residues. The J segment lost 5 bases and the V segment lost 2 bases, leaving 2 bases of the junction unmatched. The DNA of the CDR3 is TGTGCCAGCAGCTTTAGGACAGGGTATGGCTACACCTTC. Its translation is CASSFRTGYGYTF.

In DNA, the CDR3 is TGTGCCAGCAGTGCCCGGGAACCAAGATACGAGCAGTACGTC. Protein sequence: CASSAREPRYEQYV. The chain couples TRBV28 to TRBJ2-7; D is possibly TRBD2 (5 bases). Germline V CDR1 and CDR2: MDHEN, SYDVKM. The V gene lost 5 bases and the J gene lost 4 bases, with 15 bases spanning the gap. The CDR3 loop spans 14 amino acids.

This clone was seen at least ten times. Germline is not matched at one junction end, which may reflect a read error. This rearrangement joins TRBV27 to TRBJ1-1; D is possibly TRBD1 (5 bases). Germline-derived CDR1 and CDR2 are MNHEY and SMNVEV (reference sequence). This CDR3 is built from 12 residues. Here the CDR3 reads CASSYTGTGAFF. The CDR3, as DNA: TGTGCCAGCAGTTATACCGGGACTGGAGCTTTCTTT.

This clone has just a few counts. The genes are TRBV5-8 and TRBJ1-3; 8 bases are a match to TRBD1. Per the germline V gene, CDR1 is SGHTS and CDR2 is YDEGEE. This CDR3 has 15 amino acids. The V and J ends lost 3 bases and 5 bases, in that order; junction bases with no gene match: 7. CDR3 bases: TGTGCCAGCAGCTCACGACAGGGGTTTAGAAACACCATATATTTT. Its protein product is CASSSRQGFRNTIYF.

The V call is TRBV19, the J call TRBJ2-7; 8 bases are a match to TRBD2. Germline values: CDR1 LNHDA, CDR2 SQIVND (reference sequence). J gave up 3 bases and V 5 bases, and 6 bases lay outside the gene matches. The CDR3 length is 14 residues. The CDR3 is CASSSPGTSYEQYF. For the CDR3, the DNA is TGTGCCAGTAGTTCCCCCGGGACTAGCTACGAGCAGTACTTC.

The gene calls are TRBV2 and TRBJ2-5, with D perhaps TRBD1 (6 bases). Deletions cut 4 bases from V and 4 bases from J, with 19 bases between. The CDR3 consists of 16 residues. Looked up from germline, CDR1 is SNHLY and CDR2 is FYNNEI. The CDR3 sequence: CASSARGMRARETQYF. The CDR3 DNA is TGTGCCAGCAGTGCCAGGGGAATGAGGGCAAGAGAGACCCAGTACTTC.

V and J are TRBV13 and TRBJ1-4; 12 bases fit TRBD1. Germline values: CDR1 PRHDT, CDR2 FYEKMQ (reference sequence). The CDR3 runs 17 residues. V shed 5 bases and J 8 bases; nucleotides not matched to a gene: 12. The CDR3 region is CASSPTGQGALDEKLFF. CDR3 DNA: TGTGCCAGCAGCCCCACGGGACAGGGGGCCCTCGACGAAAAACTGTTTTTT.

The J gene is TRBJ2-5, the V gene TRBV27; TRBD1 agrees at 10 bases. The germline V gene has CDR1 MNHEY and CDR2 SMNVEV (reference sequence). Trimming removed 2 bases from V and 5 bases from J; junction bases left unmatched: 2. This CDR3 has 14 amino acids. The CDR3 bases are TGTGCCAGCAGTTTACCGGGACAGGGGGAGACCCAGTACTTC. Translating gives CASSLPGQGETQYF.

This sequence joins TRBV5-4 and TRBJ1-2; perhaps TRBD1 as D (6 bases). Germline V gives CDR1 SGHNT, CDR2 YYREEE (reference sequence). The CDR3 covers 14 residues. Trimming left V 4 bases short and J 3 bases short, with 13 bases between. CDR3 region: CASSRAGGDYGYTF. Here the CDR3 DNA reads TGTGCCAGCAGCCGAGCGGGGGGCGACTATGGCTACACCTTC.

The chain couples TRBV5-6 to TRBJ2-1, with TRBD2 identical over 9 bases. Trimming took 7 bases from V and 8 from J; bases not matched to a gene: 10. In germline, CDR1 is SGHDT, CDR2 YYEEEE. The CDR3 runs to 14 residues. The CDR3 bases are TGTGCCAGCTTCCGGCTAGCGGGGATCTATGAGCAGTTCTTC. Translation: CASFRLAGIYEQFF.

The rearrangement joins TRBV7-6 to TRBJ2-2, with unresolved D. Per the germline V gene, CDR1 is SGHVS and CDR2 is FNYEAQ. V lost 1 base, J lost 7 bases, and 4 bases lay in between. The CDR3 is 12 residues long. CDR3 DNA: TGTGCCAGCAGCTTAGGTCACGGGGAGCTGTTTTTT. Residues: CASSLGHGELFF.

V gene TRBV19 combines with J gene TRBJ1-5, with 7 bases that match TRBD1. The CDR3 spans 15 residues. Germline values: CDR1 LNHDA, CDR2 SQIVND (reference sequence). The trim removed 2 bases at V and 7 bases at J, leaving 8 bases unmatched. The CDR3 DNA follows: TGTGCCAGTAGTATAATGGAGGGGGCGGACCAGCCCCAGCATTTT. Amino acids: CASSIMEGADQPQHF. Full variable domain (outside the CDR3, taken from reference TRBV19 and TRBJ1-5): DGGITQSPKYLFRKEGQNVTLSCEQNLNHDAMYWYRQDPGQGLRLIYYSQIVNDFQKGDIAEGYSVSREKKESFPLTVTSAQKNPTAFYLCASSIMEGADQPQHFGDGTRLSIL.

This clone has just one count. CDR3 sequence: CASSPGGTSVQETQYF. In DNA form, the CDR3 reads TGTGCCAGCAGCCCAGGCGGGACTAGCGTACAAGAGACCCAGTACTTC. The chain links TRBV7-3 to TRBJ2-5; 10 bases are shared with TRBD2. There are 16 residues in the CDR3. Germline CDR1 reads SGHTA; CDR2 reads FQGTGA. The trim removed 5 bases at V and 2 bases at J, leaving 8 bases unmatched.

V is TRBV27 and J is TRBJ2-2; D is ambiguous. CDR3 length equals 13 residues. V dropped 3 bases and J dropped 5 bases, with 7 bases sitting between them. Germline V lookup: CDR1 MNHEY, CDR2 SMNVEV (reference sequence). CDR3 DNA sequence: TGTGCCAGCAGTTTTCTAGGAACCGGGGAGCTGTTTTTT. Amino acids: CASSFLGTGELFF.

This clone turned up a few times. The V call is TRBV29-1, the J call TRBJ1-5, with D perhaps matching TRBD1 (6 bases). Trimming left V 6 bases short and J 2 bases short, with 20 bases between. The CDR3 totals 16 residues. Germline V gene sequence: CDR1 SQVTM, CDR2 ANQGSEA. CDR3 residues: CSVVLDSGPRNQPQHF. DNA of the CDR3: TGCAGCGTCGTCCTGGACAGCGGACCTCGCAATCAGCCCCAGCATTTT. The full variable domain, completed using reference TRBV29-1 and TRBJ1-5, is SAVISQKPSRDICQRGTSLTIQCQVDSQVTMMFWYRQQPGQSLTLIATANQGSEATYESGFVIDKFPISRPNLTFSTLTVSNMSPEDSSIYLCSVVLDSGPRNQPQHFGDGTRLSIL.

Only a few counts were recorded for this clone. This chain connects TRBV4-1 to TRBJ1-2, with TRBD1 identical over 7 bases. Germline-derived CDR1 and CDR2 are MGHRA and YSYEKL. This CDR3 comprises 16 residues. Trimming at V came to 4 bases and at J to 5 bases, leaving 13 bases not matched to a gene. This chain's CDR3 is CASSPTGVRRVYGYTF. The DNA of the CDR3 is TGCGCCAGCAGCCCCACAGGGGTCAGGCGGGTTTATGGCTACACCTTC.

The table lists this clone with a count of one. V and J are TRBV12-3 or TRBV12-4 and TRBJ2-7; no definite D call. The ends were cut back, 3 bases at V and 6 bases at J, with 6 bases in the middle. The CDR3 length is 11 residues. The CDR3 region is CASSLASEQYF. Here the CDR3 DNA reads TGTGCCAGCAGTTTGGCTAGCGAGCAGTACTTC.

This chain uses TRBV10-3 with TRBJ2-1; D is perhaps TRBD2 (6 bases). Germline CDR1 ENHRY, CDR2 SYGVKD. V was pared by 1 base and J by 9 bases, with 16 bases between. The CDR3 sequence is 15 residues long. CDR3 coding DNA: TGTGCCATCAGTGAGTTGGCGGGGCCTCTGGGTGAGCAGTTCTTC. It translates to CAISELAGPLGEQFF.

CDR3 sequence (DNA): TGTGCCAGCAGTACAAATTACAGCCTGGAGCAGTTCTTC. The encoded protein is CASSTNYSLEQFF. J is TRBJ2-1 and V is TRBV2, with no clear D. The germline V gene has CDR1 SNHLY and CDR2 FYNNEI. V was cut by 5 bases and J by 10 bases, with 15 bases left in between. The CDR3 consists of 13 residues.

This rearrangement joins TRBV3-1 (or the pseudogene TRBV3-2) to TRBJ1-2, with unresolved D. The CDR3 loop spans 14 amino acids. Trimming stripped 4 bases from V and 4 bases from J, with 13 bases between. Per germline, CDR1 LGHDT and CDR2 YNNKEL (reference sequence). The CDR3 loop reads CASSRGGPVYGYTF. CDR3 DNA sequence: TGTGCCAGCAGCCGGGGAGGGCCTGTCTATGGCTACACCTTC.

V gene TRBV11-3 combines with J gene TRBJ2-1, with 10 nucleotides matching TRBD1. V gave up 2 bases and J gave up 5 bases; unmatched junction bases: 3. Germline V lookup: CDR1 SGHNT, CDR2 YENEEA. The length of the CDR3 is 15 residues. CDR3 residues: CASSLRGTGDNEQFF. The CDR3 DNA is TGTGCCAGCAGCTTAAGGGGGACAGGGGACAATGAGCAGTTCTTC.